These T cell receptor beta chains were read from a single sample in a study of blood T cell repertoires in COVID-19. Measured with immunoSEQ multiplex PCR; TCRdb has only the in-frame clones, and not every one. The sample contains about 190,000 clones, nearly 90% of which appear only once. Sequencing was performed on peripheral blood. These receptors were collected from a man between 50 and 59 years old with acute or convalescent COVID-19. Each CDR3 is given with its conserved first and last residue. The order of the fields is V gene, J gene, D gene, clone size, CDR3 DNA, CDR3 protein. The D gene is left open where the match is weak. A clone size is listed for some rows: how often the clone was seen (once, few, many), or a class if it is expanded.

TRBV27	TRBJ2-2	NA	NA	TGTGCCAGCAGTTCCCGACAGGCCACCGGGGAGCTGTTTTTT	CASSSRQATGELFF
TRBV24-1	TRBJ2-3	NA	NA	TGTGCCACCAGTGATCCGTCTCGGGGTGCTAGCACAGATACGCAGTATTTT	CATSDPSRGASTDTQYF
TRBV10-3	TRBJ2-1	TRBD2	NA	TGTGCCATCAAGCCTAGCGGGAGGGCCTCCTACAATGAGCAGTTCTTC	CAIKPSGRASYNEQFF
TRBV27	TRBJ1-6	NA	NA	TGTGCCAGCAGTCGTGAGCCATCGTATAATTCACCCCTCCACTTT	CASSREPSYNSPLHF
TRBV19	TRBJ2-1	TRBD2	NA	TGTGCCAGTAGTATAGGGACTAGCGGAGGAAATGAGCAGTTCTTC	CASSIGTSGGNEQFF
TRBV5-3	TRBJ2-2	TRBD2	NA	TGTGCCAGAAGCTTGCCCCGGGGGGAGGGCCGATGGACCGGGGAGCTGTTTTTT	CARSLPRGEGRWTGELFF
TRBV7-2	TRBJ2-3	TRBD2	NA	TGTGCCAGCAGCTTGAGCGGGAGTTCAGATACGCAGTATTTT	CASSLSGSSDTQYF
TRBV5-1	TRBJ1-2	TRBD1	NA	TGCGCCAGCAGCTTGGGACAGGGGGCCCCTGGCTACACCTTC	CASSLGQGAPGYTF
TRBV2	TRBJ1-5	NA	NA	TGTGCCAGCAGTATGGACACGGGTCAGCCCCAGCATTTT	CASSMDTGQPQHF
TRBV27	TRBJ2-1	NA	few	TGTGCCAGCAGTTTCTCCCCCCCCCGGTACAATGAGCAGTTCTTC	CASSFSPPRYNEQFF
TRBV11-2	TRBJ1-1	TRBD1	NA	TGTGCCAGCAGGGTCAGAGGGGGCCCGAACACTGAAGCTTTCTTT	CASRVRGGPNTEAFF
TRBV9	TRBJ2-1	NA	NA	TGTGCCAGCAGCGTATCAGGGTGGGTGGACAATGAGCAGTTCTTC	CASSVSGWVDNEQFF
TRBV15	TRBJ2-5	TRBD2	NA	TGTGCCACCAGCGAGACTAGCGGGATCCAAGAGACCCAGTACTTC	CATSETSGIQETQYF
TRBV5-5	TRBJ2-5	TRBD1	NA	TGTGCCAGCAGCATTCCGGGACAGGGCGCGGAGACCCAGTACTTC	CASSIPGQGAETQYF
TRBV3-1/TRBV3-2	TRBJ1-3	NA	NA	TGTGCCAGCAGCCAATATGGGCCGAAATCCGGAAACACCATATATTTT	CASSQYGPKSGNTIYF
TRBV13	TRBJ2-3	NA	NA	TGTGCCAGCAGCCCCGGTTGGGGTATACAGGGAGGCACAGATACGCAGTATTTT	CASSPGWGIQGGTDTQYF
TRBV5-1	TRBJ1-1	TRBD1	once	TGCGCCAGCAGCTTGGGCAGGGGGCTGACCGAAGCTTTCTTT	CASSLGRGLTEAFF
TRBV15	TRBJ2-2	NA	NA	TGTGCCACCAGCAGAGATAGGAACACCGGGGAGCTGTTTTTT	CATSRDRNTGELFF
TRBV18	TRBJ2-7	NA	NA	TGTGCCAGCTCACCACGCCGGGCCTACGAGCAGTACTTC	CASSPRRAYEQYF
TRBV11-2	TRBJ1-6	NA	NA	TGTGCCAGCAGCTTAACCCAGGCGTCACCCCTCCACTTT	CASSLTQASPLHF
TRBV9	TRBJ1-3	TRBD1	once	TGTGCCAGCAGCGTAGGGGGGACAGCCTCTGGAAACACCATATATTTT	CASSVGGTASGNTIYF
TRBV21-1	TRBJ1-3	NA	NA	TGTGCCAGCACCTCCTCTGGAAACACCATATATTTT	CASTSSGNTIYF
TRBV7-9	TRBJ2-2	NA	NA	TGTGCCAGCAGCTTACCTGCCGGTGGCGGGGAGCTGTTTTTT	CASSLPAGGGELFF
TRBV6-2/TRBV6-3	TRBJ2-3	TRBD1	NA	TGTGCCAGCAGTTACGCCCTTAGGGGGCTCGGGGTCAGGGCAGATACGCAGTATTTT	CASSYALRGLGVRADTQYF
TRBV7-2	TRBJ1-5	NA	NA	TGTGCCAGCAGCCCTTATACAGGGCGCAATAATCAGCCCCAGCATTTT	CASSPYTGRNNQPQHF
TRBV5-6	TRBJ2-1	TRBD1	NA	TGTGCCAGCAGCACCGTGACAGGGGCAACCTACAATGAGCAGTTCTTC	CASSTVTGATYNEQFF
TRBV6-5	TRBJ2-7	TRBD1	few	TGTGCCAGCAGGAGGACAGGGGATTACGAGCAGTACTTC	CASRRTGDYEQYF
TRBV14	TRBJ2-1	NA	NA	TGTGCCAGCAGTCCGGTAGGGGGGGATCAATACAATGAGCAGTTCTTC	CASSPVGGDQYNEQFF
TRBV14	TRBJ2-7	NA	once	TGTGCCAGCAGCCAAATTCGGTCCTACGAGCAGTACTTC	CASSQIRSYEQYF
TRBV5-4	TRBJ2-3	TRBD2	NA	TGTGCCAGCAGCGCTATGACTAGCCTCACAGATACGCAGTATTTT	CASSAMTSLTDTQYF
TRBV3-1/TRBV3-2	TRBJ1-1	NA	once	TGTGCCAGCAGCCACGTCAGGGAGAACACTGAAGCTTTCTTT	CASSHVRENTEAFF
TRBV19	TRBJ1-4	TRBD1	NA	TGTGCCAGTAGGACAGGGGGCCGGGTTGAGGAAAAACTGTTTTTT	CASRTGGRVEEKLFF
TRBV4-3	TRBJ1-6	TRBD1	NA	TGCGCCAGCAGCCAGCAGGGGGCTTCCTATAATTCACCCCTCCACTTT	CASSQQGASYNSPLHF
TRBV27	TRBJ2-6	NA	NA	TGTGCCAGCAGTCCGTGGAATCAAAGGGGCTCTGGGGCCAACGTCCTGACTTTC	CASSPWNQRGSGANVLTF
TRBV5-1	TRBJ2-1	TRBD2	NA	TGCGCCAGCAGCCTGCTTGGCGGGGGACACAATGAGCAGTTCTTC	CASSLLGGGHNEQFF
TRBV7-9	TRBJ2-1	NA	NA	TGTGCCAGCAGCTTAGCCAGGGTCGATGAGCAGTTCTTC	CASSLARVDEQFF
TRBV28	TRBJ1-6	NA	NA	TGTGCCAGCAGTTTCCCGGGGGAGGGTATAAATTCACCCCTCCACTTT	CASSFPGEGINSPLHF
TRBV7-8	TRBJ1-5	NA	NA	TGTGCCAGCAGCTTCGATCGGGGCAATCAGCCCCAGCATTTT	CASSFDRGNQPQHF
TRBV9	TRBJ2-5	NA	NA	TGTGCCAGCAGCGTAGCTGGGGGGGGCTCCTTAGAGACCCAGTACTTC	CASSVAGGGSLETQYF
TRBV6-5	TRBJ1-5	NA	NA	TGTGCCAGCAGTTACTCCGTTAATCAGCCCCAGCATTTT	CASSYSVNQPQHF
TRBV29-1	TRBJ2-1	NA	NA	TGCAGCGTCCTCGTTAATGAGCAGTTCTTC	CSVLVNEQFF
TRBV7-2	TRBJ2-2	NA	once	TGTGCCAGCAGCTTAGTTAGCGACAACACCGGGGAGCTGTTTTTT	CASSLVSDNTGELFF
TRBV7-9	TRBJ1-4	NA	NA	TGTGCCAGCAGCCCGAGATGGCAGAGGGATGAAAAACTGTTTTTT	CASSPRWQRDEKLFF
TRBV9	TRBJ2-3	TRBD2	NA	TGTGCCAGCAGCGTTAGCGGGGGGGGTGATACGCAGTATTTT	CASSVSGGGDTQYF
TRBV6-5	TRBJ1-2	NA	NA	TGTGCCAGCAGACAACAGAAGGCCTTTGGCTACACCTTC	CASRQQKAFGYTF
TRBV6-2/TRBV6-3	TRBJ2-7	NA	NA	TGTGCCAGCAGTTTTGGACACAACTACGAGCAGTACTTC	CASSFGHNYEQYF
TRBV3-1/TRBV3-2	TRBJ1-2	TRBD1	NA	TGTGCCAGCAGCCCGACAGGGGACTATGGCTACACCTTC	CASSPTGDYGYTF
TRBV28	TRBJ1-2	NA	NA	TGTGCCAGCACCCCAGGGGCATCTTATGGCTACACCTTC	CASTPGASYGYTF
TRBV11-2	TRBJ2-7	TRBD2	once	TGTGCCAGCAGCTTAGCGTCTAGCGGGTTCTACGAGCAGTACTTC	CASSLASSGFYEQYF
TRBV4-1	TRBJ2-7	TRBD2	NA	TGCGCCAGCAGCCAAGATTCGGGCGGGAGCTCCTACGAGCAGTACTTC	CASSQDSGGSSYEQYF
TRBV27	TRBJ1-2	NA	NA	TGTGCCAGCGGGACGGGGGGCTATGGCTACACCTTC	CASGTGGYGYTF
TRBV28	TRBJ1-6	TRBD1	NA	TGTGCCAGCAGGGGGACAGGGGATAATTCACCCCTCCACTTT	CASRGTGDNSPLHF
TRBV5-4	TRBJ2-7	TRBD2	NA	TGTGCCAGCAGGCGGGAGGGGAGCAGGGAGCAGTACTTC	CASRREGSREQYF
TRBV5-1	TRBJ2-5	NA	NA	TGCGCCAGCAGCTTGGTCCGGCTAGCAGACGAGACCCAGTACTTC	CASSLVRLADETQYF
TRBV5-1	TRBJ2-1	TRBD2	NA	TGCGCCAGCAGCTTGGCCCCAGGGGGCGGACTAGCGGACTACAATGAGCAGTTCTTC	CASSLAPGGGLADYNEQFF
TRBV2	TRBJ1-5	NA	NA	TGTGCCAGCAGTGAGCAGGGTTCTAATCAGCCCCAGCATTTT	CASSEQGSNQPQHF
TRBV28	TRBJ1-1	TRBD1	NA	TGTGCCAGCAGCAGGAGGGGGCCGGGCACTGAAGCTTTCTTT	CASSRRGPGTEAFF
TRBV6-5	TRBJ2-7	NA	NA	TGTGCCAGCAGTTACGGCGGGTTACAGTCCGAGCAGTACTTC	CASSYGGLQSEQYF
TRBV4-3	TRBJ1-3	NA	NA	TGCGCCAGCAGCCAAGCGCTAACCCCGTTTGGAAACACCATATATTTT	CASSQALTPFGNTIYF
TRBV6-5	TRBJ2-1	NA	NA	TGTGCCAGCAGCACCGGACAGCCTTTCTACAATGAGCAGTTCTTC	CASSTGQPFYNEQFF